These 22 T cell receptor beta chains were all obtained from the same sample, sequenced in a study of identical twins. MiXCR was run by TCRdb on the 5' RACE reads, yielding one entry per CDR3 protein. The sample consists of hundreds of thousands of distinct CDR3 sequences, about 24% of them appearing once. In addition, the sample was reused for a study of T cells expressing NK-cell markers.

The sample consisted of CD4+ T cells sorted from blood. The receptors here all came from a woman in her late teens or twenties in good health.

The chain carries TRBV7-2 and TRBJ1-1, with no clear D. Germline CDR1 and CDR2: SGHTA and FQGNSA. Trimming took 9 bases from V and 4 from J, leaving 18 bases between them. CDR3 length equals 14 residues. The CDR3 loop reads CASRASTIRTEAFF. CDR3 in DNA: TGTGCCAGTCGGGCCTCCACAATCCGCACTGAAGCTTTCTTT.

The J gene is TRBJ2-5, the V gene TRBV20-1, with D possibly TRBD1 on 6 matching bases. From germline, CDR1 is DFQATT and CDR2 SNEGSKA (reference sequence). Trimming took 0 bases from V and 1 from J, leaving 15 bases between them. There are 16 residues in the CDR3. The CDR3 is CSARDATGSFQETQYF. For the CDR3, the DNA is TGCAGTGCTAGAGATGCCACAGGGAGTTTCCAAGAGACCCAGTACTTC.

This clonotype was observed a handful of times. The J gene is TRBJ2-7, the V gene TRBV2, with D tentatively TRBD2 (6 bases). Trimming shortened V by 6 bases and J by 2 bases, and 14 bases separated the two germline ends. This CDR3 contains 14 residues. CDR1 and CDR2 (germline): SNHLY, FYNNEI. CDR3 protein: CASRSGLLAYEQYF. DNA of the CDR3: TGTGCCAGCAGATCGGGACTTCTTGCCTACGAGCAGTACTTC.

The CDR3 bases are TGCAGTGCTGCGAACCCCGGGACTAATCCCTACGAGCAGTACTTC. This gives the protein CSAANPGTNPYEQYF. V is TRBV20-1 and J is TRBJ2-7, with 7 bases aligning to TRBD2. Unmatched junction bases numbered 12, after V lost 5 bases and J lost 2 bases. Germline V gives CDR1 DFQATT, CDR2 SNEGSKA (reference sequence). This CDR3 contains 15 residues.

This clonotype has at least ten counts. The gene calls are TRBV7-2 and TRBJ1-2; D is ambiguous. The germline CDR1 and CDR2 sequences are SGHTA and FQGNSA. The V and J ends lost 5 bases and 11 bases respectively, with 21 bases between them. This CDR3 contains 14 residues. As DNA, the CDR3 is TGTGCCAGCAGCCCCAAGCCCGCGGGGATCAAGTACACCTTC. Protein product: CASSPKPAGIKYTF.

There are a few counts of this clonotype. The chain couples TRBV4-2 to TRBJ2-2, with 8 bases aligning to TRBD2. J gave up 2 bases and V 1 base, and 3 bases lay outside the gene matches. The CDR3 is 16 amino acids. CDR1 is LGHNA, CDR2 YNFKEQ, per germline. This chain's CDR3 is CASSQGLAGNTGELFF. The DNA of the CDR3 is TGTGCCAGCAGCCAAGGGCTAGCGGGTAACACCGGGGAGCTGTTTTTT.

The chain employs TRBV15 and TRBJ1-1, with no clear D. V was pared by 4 bases and J by 6 bases, with 15 bases between. Germline V gives CDR1 LNHNV, CDR2 YYDKDF (reference sequence). The length of the CDR3 is 14 residues. In DNA, the CDR3 is TGTGCCACCAGCAAGGTCGAGAGCCGGTCTGAAGCTTTCTTT. It encodes CATSKVESRSEAFF.

This clonotype appeared a few times. This chain links TRBV20-1 with TRBJ2-1; 9 bases align to TRBD2. V gave up 2 bases and J gave up 6 bases; unmatched junction bases: 11. The CDR3 has 16 amino acids. Germline-derived CDR1 and CDR2 are DFQATT and SNEGSKA (reference sequence). In DNA form, the CDR3 reads TGCAGTGCTAGACACGGCGGGAGGGTCACGTCCAATGAGCAGTTCTTC. Protein product: CSARHGGRVTSNEQFF.

This clonotype came up many times. The V and J genes are TRBV3-1 and TRBJ2-7, with TRBD1 matching 9 bases. The V segment lost 5 bases and the J segment 2 bases; nucleotides outside the gene matches: 10. The CDR3 consists of 16 residues. The V gene's germline CDR1 is LGHDT and CDR2 YNNKEL (reference sequence). The CDR3 here is CASSVRIGTGTYEQYF. CDR3 DNA sequence: TGTGCCAGCAGCGTGAGAATTGGGACAGGGACCTACGAGCAGTACTTC.

V gene TRBV9 combines with J gene TRBJ2-2; no clear D. Germline CDR1 is SGDLS and CDR2 is YYNGEE. This CDR3 contains 13 residues. Trimming shortened V by 0 bases and J by 5 bases, and 5 bases separated the two germline ends. In nucleotides, the CDR3 is TGTGCCAGCAGCGTAGAGGTTACCGGGGAGCTGTTTTTT. It codes for CASSVEVTGELFF.

CDR3 sequence reads: CSARMSRQGSHNEQFF. The CDR3 DNA sequence: TGCAGTGCTAGGATGTCGAGACAGGGAAGCCACAATGAGCAGTTCTTC. This rearrangement joins TRBV20-1 to TRBJ2-1, with 7 bases identical to TRBD1. The germline V gene encodes CDR1 DFQATT and CDR2 SNEGSKA (reference sequence). The CDR3 spans 16 residues. The trim removed 3 bases at V and 5 bases at J, leaving 13 bases unmatched.

The chain has TRBV9 and TRBJ2-1, with 11 bases lining up with TRBD2. This CDR3 has 17 residues. Germline V CDR1 and CDR2: SGDLS, YYNGEE. V trimming: 3 bases; J trimming: 0 bases; junction bases outside the gene matches: 5. DNA for the CDR3: TGTGCCAGCAGCGGGGGGACTAGCGGAAGCTCCTACAATGAGCAGTTCTTC. Its protein is CASSGGTSGSSYNEQFF.

This chain uses TRBV5-5 with TRBJ2-3; 10 bases are shared with TRBD2. Germline CDR1 is SGHKS and CDR2 is YYEKEE (reference sequence). This CDR3 is 17 amino acids long. The J segment lost 4 bases and the V segment lost 2 bases, leaving 10 bases of the junction unmatched. CDR3 DNA sequence: TGTGCCAGCAGCTTTTCAAAGGTAGCGGGAGGAGCAGATACGCAGTATTTT. This sequence encodes CASSFSKVAGGADTQYF.

This clonotype was observed at least ten times. This chain connects TRBV10-3 to TRBJ2-1; D may be TRBD1 or TRBD2 (5 bases each). With 3 bases removed from V and 9 bases from J, the gap between germline ends came to 6 bases. The germline V gene encodes CDR1 ENHRY and CDR2 SYGVKD. This CDR3 has 11 residues. The CDR3 loop reads CAISDGGEQFF. Written as DNA, the CDR3 is TGTGCCATCAGTGATGGGGGTGAGCAGTTCTTC.

This clonotype was detected only a few times. The chain combines TRBV15 with TRBJ2-2, with 11 bases matching TRBD1. After removal of 1 base from V and 4 bases from J, the junction contained 5 bases not matched to a gene. Germline V gene data show CDR1 as LNHNV and CDR2 as YYDKDF (reference sequence). There are 17 residues in the CDR3. The DNA for the CDR3 is TGTGCCACCAGCAGAGTCCGAGGACAGGGGGCCACCGGGGAGCTGTTTTTT. Protein product: CATSRVRGQGATGELFF.

The chain links TRBV11-2 to TRBJ2-7, with D tentatively TRBD1 (5 bases). Germline V CDR1 and CDR2: SGHAT, FQNNGV. The CDR3 consists of 14 residues. V lost 0 bases and J lost 6, with 12 bases in between. CDR3 DNA: TGTGCCAGCAGCTTAGATCCGAAGGGGTCCGAGCAGTACTTC. It is translated as CASSLDPKGSEQYF.

The rearrangement links TRBV6-2 or TRBV6-3 to TRBJ2-7; D is ambiguous. V lost 6 bases and J 3 bases, leaving 12 bases between the germline ends. This CDR3 is 13 amino acids long. Germline CDR1 and CDR2: MNHEY and SVGEGT. CDR3 in DNA: TGTGCCAGCAGGCAGAGATCGGACTACGAGCAGTACTTC. Translated: CASRQRSDYEQYF.

The rearrangement links TRBV29-1 to TRBJ2-3; either TRBD1 or TRBD2 may supply D (6 bases each). Germline CDR1 SQVTM, CDR2 ANQGSEA. The CDR3 has 15 residues. Trimming left V 6 bases short and J 10 bases short, with 26 bases between. CDR3 in DNA: TGCAGCGTGCTACAGGGCGGGGTGTTGTTAGACTCGCAGTATTTT. This gives the protein CSVLQGGVLLDSQYF.

This clonotype was recorded a few times. The chain combines TRBV12-3 or TRBV12-4 with TRBJ1-6; TRBD1 matches 7 bases. The CDR3 contains 14 residues. J lost 7 bases, V lost 5 bases, and 5 bases had no gene match. CDR3 nucleotide sequence: TGTGCCAGCAGTATCGGGACAGTAAATTCACCCCTCCACTTT. Translated: CASSIGTVNSPLHF.

CDR3 DNA sequence: TGCGCCAGCAGCTTGGCTCCGACAGGCCCCTACGAGCAGTACTTC. Translation: CASSLAPTGPYEQYF. The chain is built from TRBV5-1 and TRBJ2-7; possible D gene TRBD1, 6 bases. Germline V gene lookup returns CDR1 SGHRS and CDR2 YFSETQ. The V end lost 0 bases, the J end lost 2 bases, and 12 bases lay between the germline ends. The CDR3 spans 15 residues.

This clonotype has at least ten counts. CDR3 amino acids: CASSLTGSRTGSYEQYF. The CDR3 nucleotides read TGTGCCAGCAGCTTAACCGGGTCCAGGACAGGGAGCTACGAGCAGTACTTC. V and J are TRBV7-2 and TRBJ2-7; 8 bases are a match to TRBD1. CDR3 length: 17 residues. Germline trimming cut 2 bases from V and 3 bases from J; bases unmatched to any gene: 12. Germline values: CDR1 SGHTA, CDR2 FQGNSA.

The chain employs TRBV27 and TRBJ2-7; the D is unclear. Between the trimmed V and J ends, which lost 7 bases and 2 bases, there was a span of 15 bases. CDR1 and CDR2 (germline): MNHEY, SMNVEV (reference sequence). CDR3 length: 14 residues. The CDR3, as DNA: TGTGCCAGCACCCCCGGTGACAAGGCCTACGAGCAGTACTTC. Translation gives CASTPGDKAYEQYF.